A selection of T cell receptor beta chains follows, all from one sample in a study of blood T cells in healthy people across ages. TCRdb passed the 5' RACE reads through MiXCR, listing each CDR3 protein once. The data contain almost 550,000 distinct CDR3 sequences, 20% to 30% of them singletons. The sample was also reused in another study, on T cells of mothers and their children.

The sample was blood. The receptors were gathered from a boy between 10 and 17 years old in good health. Both conserved end residues are part of each CDR3. A D gene is named only where the DNA matches it firmly. Clone sizes are given selectively: once, few, many, or a class where the clone is expanded.

d_call j_call v_call cdr3_length clone_size cdr3_aa cdr3_nt
TRBD1 TRBJ2-1 TRBV28 17 NA CASSPISGTGWNNEQFF TGTGCCAGCAGTCCTATTTCCGGGACAGGGTGGAACAATGAGCAGTTCTTC
NA TRBJ2-7 TRBV12-3/TRBV12-4 14 NA CASSFVGHTYEQYF TGTGCCAGCAGTTTTGTGGGGCATACCTACGAGCAGTACTTC
TRBD2 TRBJ2-7 TRBV6-2/TRBV6-3 14 many CASSAGLAVYEQYF TGTGCCAGCAGTGCGGGACTAGCTGTCTACGAGCAGTACTTC
TRBD1 TRBJ1-2 TRBV29-1 13 NA CSVPQGALFGYTF TGCAGCGTCCCGCAGGGGGCCCTATTTGGCTACACCTTC
NA TRBJ1-1 TRBV20-1 15 once CSAREDISRRTEAFF TGCAGTGCTAGGGAGGATATTTCTCGTCGTACTGAAGCTTTCTTT
NA TRBJ2-7 TRBV7-9 16 NA CASSLEDTISSYEQYF TGTGCCAGCAGCTTAGAAGACACAATAAGCTCCTACGAGCAGTACTTC
TRBD1 TRBJ1-4 TRBV4-1 17 few CASSQGFAGQGNEKLFF TGCGCCAGCAGCCAAGGCTTTGCGGGACAGGGAAATGAAAAACTGTTTTTT
NA TRBJ2-2 TRBV19 15 NA CASSIMAGTFGELFF TGTGCCAGTAGTATCATGGCAGGGACATTCGGGGAGCTGTTTTTT
NA TRBJ1-5 TRBV6-5 13 NA CASRPPGAGPQHF TGTGCCAGCAGACCACCGGGGGCCGGGCCCCAGCATTTT
NA TRBJ2-7 TRBV4-2 17 few CASSRKGTSLYAYEQYF TGTGCCAGCAGCCGAAAAGGGACCTCTCTCTACGCCTACGAGCAGTACTTC
NA TRBJ2-5 TRBV29-1 12 many CSDGGIRETQYF TGCAGCGATGGGGGTATCCGAGAGACCCAGTACTTC
NA TRBJ2-6 TRBV4-1 18 few CASSPPTSTGAGANVLTF TGCGCCAGCAGCCCCCCAACGTCGACCGGAGCGGGGGCCAACGTCCTGACTTTC
NA TRBJ1-2 TRBV21-1 11 few CASSTPRGATF TGTGCCAGCAGCACCCCGAGAGGGGCCACCTTC
NA TRBJ1-1 TRBV12-3/TRBV12-4 12 few CASSFIGLEAFF TGTGCCAGCAGTTTCATCGGCCTTGAAGCTTTCTTT
TRBD2 TRBJ2-1 TRBV27 14 NA CASSSGGPGNEQFF TGTGCCAGCAGTTCGGGAGGGCCTGGGAATGAGCAGTTCTTC